This T cell receptor beta chain was obtained from a study of cytomegalovirus exposure and HLA in healthy donors. Study as a whole: There were approximately 400 genotyped donors. Of these, roughly 82% fell in the genetic ancestry cluster associated with self-reported Caucasian donors.

In this sample, this clone turned up once. The antigen remains unidentified. This CDR3 spans 15 amino acids. V lost 4 bases, J lost 4 bases, and 7 bases stayed unmatched. Germline V gives CDR1 SGHNT, CDR2 YENEEA. It was with 60 Vbeta and 13 Jbeta primers that the PCR ran. This table comes from immunoSEQ multiplex PCR, and its TCRdb copy is limited to in-frame clones, with some not included. The data hold 100,000 to 150,000 clones, with more than 65% observed a single time. Study outcomes and limitations: Associated with cytomegalovirus, according to the listing, were some 150 TCR beta chains. When presence/absence was analysed, sequencing depth was taken to be roughly uniform across donors.

The chain uses TRBV11-3 and TRBJ2-5, with 9 bases aligning to TRBD1. Sequenced material: PBMCs. This TCR was recovered from a young woman in good health and CMV-seropositive. This CDR3 is CASSSTGGNGETQYF. The CDR3 DNA sequence: TGTGCCAGCAGCTCGACAGGGGGTAACGGAGAGACCCAGTACTTC.